Included here is one T cell receptor (beta chain) sequence, with context. Its target is not known. This sample is drawn from a study of OX40 agonist ivuxolimab in advanced cancers. Study findings and constraints: Clones of CD4+ and CD8+ blood T cells grew by week 6 at doses of 0.1 to 3.0 mg/kg.

The data were produced by immunoSEQ multiplex PCR, yet TCRdb's version contains in-frame clones alone and is incomplete. The table includes about 98,000 clones, roughly 87% detected once. This CDR3 is built from 13 residues. The germline V and J ends were trimmed by 6 bases and 4 bases, with 11 bases remaining between them. Looked up from germline, CDR1 is SGDLS and CDR2 is YYNGEE. Sampled blood was obtained at baseline, cycle 4 day 1, and cycle 7 day 1. The clonotype was recovered from an adult with an advanced solid tumor such as melanoma, head and neck, liver or kidney cancer. This chain uses TRBV9 with TRBJ1-3, with D maybe TRBD1 (5 bases). The sequencing used CD4+ or CD8+ T cells sorted from blood, collected in a trial of the OX40 agonist ivuxolimab. As DNA, the CDR3 is TGTGCCAGCAACCAGGGATACGGAAACACCATATATTTT. Residues: CASNQGYGNTIYF.